Shown below are 23 T cell receptor beta chains from a single sample sequenced in a study of blood T cells in healthy people across ages. With a J-beta primer mix and a sample-barcoded 5' primer, a second PCR ran about 7 to 12 cycles. TCRdb recomputed calls from the 5' RACE reads with MiXCR, one row per CDR3 protein. This sample carries some 800,000 distinct CDR3 sequences, about 25% of them seen once, and the ten largest clones take 3% to 4.5%. This sample was shared with a second study, whose subject was T cells of mothers and their children.

The material sequenced was blood. Every receptor here comes from a boy younger than 18 in good health.

The chain recombines TRBV9 with TRBJ2-1; 7 nucleotides match TRBD1. V shed 3 bases and J 0 bases; nucleotides not matched to a gene: 3. The germline V gene has CDR1 SGDLS and CDR2 YYNGEE. This CDR3 comprises 15 residues. The CDR3 coding sequence is TGTGCCAGCAGCGCGACAGGGAGCTCCTACAATGAGCAGTTCTTC. As protein: CASSATGSSYNEQFF.

Only a few counts were recorded for this clonotype. The CDR3 nucleotides read TGTGCCAGCAGCTTAGATCCAGGGAGTGTCGGAAACACCATATATTTT. Protein product: CASSLDPGSVGNTIYF. The chain joins TRBV7-6 to TRBJ1-3; tentatively, D is TRBD1 (5 bases). Per germline, CDR1 SGHVS and CDR2 FNYEAQ. V dropped 1 base and J dropped 4 bases, with 14 bases sitting between them. This CDR3 contains 16 residues.

V gene TRBV9 combines with J gene TRBJ1-5; D is undetermined. The ends were cut back, 0 bases at V and 5 bases at J, with 18 bases in the middle. The V gene's germline CDR1 is SGDLS and CDR2 YYNGEE. The CDR3 has 17 amino acids. The CDR3 DNA sequence: TGTGCCAGCAGCGTAGAGTGGGGAGAGGATTGGCATCAGCCCCAGCATTTT. Translated: CASSVEWGEDWHQPQHF. Complete variable domain (other parts from reference TRBV9 and TRBJ1-5): DSGVTQTPKHLITATGQRVTLRCSPRSGDLSVYWYQQSLDQGLQFLIQYYNGEERAKGNILERFSAQQFPDLHSELNLSSLELGDSALYFCASSVEWGEDWHQPQHFGDGTRLSIL.

The rearrangement links TRBV7-2 to TRBJ1-1; D gene uncertain. CDR1 and CDR2 from the germline V gene are SGHTA and FQGNSA. The CDR3 spans 14 residues. Trimming pared 6 bases from V and 0 bases from J, leaving 11 bases between. This chain's CDR3 is CASRTQILNTEAFF. CDR3 in DNA: TGTGCCAGCAGGACACAGATTCTGAACACTGAAGCTTTCTTT.

A few counts support this clonotype. The gene calls are TRBV29-1 and TRBJ2-2; D perhaps matches TRBD1 (6 bases). V was shortened by 3 bases and J by 3 bases, with 14 bases between the two germline ends. This CDR3 comprises 15 residues. CDR1 and CDR2 from the germline V gene are SQVTM and ANQGSEA. CDR3 amino acids: CSVDLGDKYTGELFF. Written as DNA, the CDR3 is TGCAGCGTTGACCTCGGGGACAAGTACACCGGGGAGCTGTTTTTT.

The chain couples TRBV7-3 to TRBJ2-1, with 8 bases fitting TRBD2. This CDR3 is built from 15 residues. Germline-derived CDR1 and CDR2 are SGHTA and FQGTGA. V gave up 3 bases and J gave up 2 bases; unmatched junction bases: 3. This chain's CDR3 is CASSFSGAAYNEQFF. DNA of the CDR3: TGTGCCAGCAGCTTTAGCGGGGCCGCCTACAATGAGCAGTTCTTC.

The chain recombines TRBV7-3 with TRBJ2-1, with D hard to call. V shed 5 bases and J shed 5 bases, with 19 bases lying between them. In germline, CDR1 is SGHTA, CDR2 FQGTGA. CDR3 size: 16 residues. In DNA, the CDR3 is TGTGCCAGCAGCGCCCAGTATACGGAAGTCCACAATGAGCAGTTCTTC. Its protein product is CASSAQYTEVHNEQFF.

About this clonotype itself: A read error may account for a junction end that differs from germline. The rearrangement links TRBV7-8 to TRBJ2-2; 9 nucleotides line up with TRBD2. Germline V gene lookup returns CDR1 SGHVS and CDR2 FQNEAQ. The length of the CDR3 is 15 residues. This chain's CDR3 is CASSPLAGGTGELVF. CDR3 bases: TGTGCCAGCAGCCCACTAGCGGGTGGAACCGGGGAGCTGGTTTTT.

This sequence joins TRBV7-9 and TRBJ1-5; 7 nucleotides line up with TRBD1. Germline values: CDR1 SEHNR, CDR2 FQNEAQ (reference sequence). The V segment lost 5 bases and the J segment 5 bases; nucleotides outside the gene matches: 6. The CDR3 runs to 14 residues. The CDR3 reads CASSDDREDQPQHF. The CDR3 DNA reads as TGTGCCAGCAGCGATGACAGGGAGGATCAGCCCCAGCATTTT.

This clonotype showed up just a few times. The chain recombines TRBV29-1 with TRBJ2-5, with D perhaps matching TRBD2 (6 bases). The CDR3 totals 14 residues. The ends were cut back, 4 bases at V and 3 bases at J, with 15 bases in the middle. Germline V gives CDR1 SQVTM, CDR2 ANQGSEA. CDR3 protein: CSVVNRGGKETQYF. In nucleotides, the CDR3 is TGCAGCGTTGTGAACCGTGGGGGGAAAGAGACCCAGTACTTC.

This clonotype was picked up a small number of times. The chain couples TRBV7-2 to TRBJ2-3, with a possible D match to TRBD2 (5 bases). The germline V and J ends were trimmed by 5 bases and 1 base, with 19 bases remaining between them. Germline V CDR1 and CDR2: SGHTA, FQGNSA. The CDR3 runs 17 residues. In DNA, the CDR3 is TGTGCCAGCAGCCCCAGGCAACTAGATTTGCGCACAGATACGCAGTATTTT. Its translation: CASSPRQLDLRTDTQYF.

This rearrangement joins TRBV5-1 to TRBJ1-1, with D perhaps TRBD1 (6 bases). Trimming left V 0 bases short and J 6 bases short, with 12 bases between. Germline CDR1 reads SGHRS; CDR2 reads YFSETQ. CDR3 size: 14 residues. CDR3 bases: TGCGCCAGCAGCTTGGGACAGGAAGTCTCTGAAGCTTTCTTT. This sequence encodes CASSLGQEVSEAFF.

The CDR3 region is CASSLSIENTGELFF. The CDR3 coding sequence is TGTGCCAGCAGTTTATCGATAGAGAACACCGGGGAGCTGTTTTTT. V gene TRBV27 combines with J gene TRBJ2-2, with no clear D. V was cut by 0 bases and J by 1 base, with 6 bases left in between. The germline V gene encodes CDR1 MNHEY and CDR2 SMNVEV (reference sequence). The CDR3 is 15 residues long.

This clonotype was picked up a small number of times. The chain has TRBV7-2 and TRBJ2-4; 12 bases agree with TRBD2. V trimming: 4 bases; J trimming: 7 bases; junction bases outside the gene matches: 8. The CDR3 length is 16 residues. Germline CDR1 SGHTA, CDR2 FQGNSA. This chain's CDR3 is CASSSQGLAGSNIQYF. In DNA, the CDR3 is TGTGCCAGCAGCTCGCAGGGACTAGCGGGCAGTAACATTCAGTACTTC.

The chain has TRBV7-9 and TRBJ1-2; D unresolved. The CDR3 sequence is 15 residues long. Trimming stripped 1 base from V and 6 bases from J, with 15 bases between. Germline assignment: CDR1 SEHNR and CDR2 FQNEAQ (reference sequence). The DNA of the CDR3 is TGTGCCAGCAGCTTAGTACCATCCCGCCCGGATGGCTACACCTTC. Its protein product is CASSLVPSRPDGYTF.

Details on this clonotype: Its ends do not fully match the called genes, so a read error is possible. The rearrangement uses TRBV18 and TRBJ1-1; the match to TRBD1 covers 7 bases. The CDR3 has 13 amino acids. Germline CDR1 KGHSH, CDR2 LQKENI. The CDR3 coding sequence is TGTGCCAGCTTGGGACAGTTGAACACTGAACCTTTCTTT. It yields the protein CASLGQLNTEPFF. The full variable domain, in which reference TRBV18 and TRBJ1-1 provide the parts outside the CDR3, is NAGVMQNPRHLVRRRGQEARLRCSPMKGHSHVYWYRQLPEEGLKFMVYLQKENIIDESGMPKERFSAEFPKEGPSILRIQQVVRGDSAAYFCASLGQLNTEPFFGQGTRLTVV.

This chain uses TRBV12-5 with TRBJ1-1, with D perhaps TRBD1 (5 bases). Germline-derived CDR1 and CDR2 are LGHNT and FRNRAP. CDR3 length: 13 amino acids. Trimming stripped 6 bases from V and 3 bases from J, with 11 bases between. The CDR3 is CASGQWGDTEAFF. CDR3 nucleotides: TGTGCTAGTGGACAGTGGGGGGACACTGAAGCTTTCTTT.

The chain has TRBV28 and TRBJ2-5; 8 bases line up with TRBD2. V lost 8 bases and J lost 1; bases outside the gene matches: 12. The CDR3 spans 16 residues. Germline lookup yields CDR1 MDHEN and CDR2 SYDVKM. The CDR3 loop is CASSVAGGLTQETQYF. In DNA form, the CDR3 reads TGTGCCAGCTCGGTTGCGGGAGGACTCACCCAAGAGACCCAGTACTTC.

DNA of the CDR3: TGTGCCAGCAGTTTAGGGAAGGTATCCTATGGCTACACCTTC. Encoded protein: CASSLGKVSYGYTF. The V and J genes are TRBV12-3 or TRBV12-4 and TRBJ1-2; the D is unclear. The CDR3 has 14 residues. Trimming took off 1 base at V and 4 bases at J, with 10 bases between the two ends.

The chain carries TRBV6-2 or TRBV6-3 and TRBJ2-7, with unresolved D. V was cut by 6 bases and J by 1 base, with 13 bases left in between. The CDR3 runs to 14 residues. Germline assignment: CDR1 MNHEY and CDR2 SVGEGT. CDR3 protein: CASSSGRESYEQYF. In nucleotides, the CDR3 is TGTGCCAGCAGCTCGGGCCGAGAATCCTACGAGCAGTACTTC.

The chain carries TRBV20-1 and TRBJ1-1; 7 bases align to TRBD1. The CDR3 consists of 15 residues. Germline CDR1 DFQATT, CDR2 SNEGSKA (reference sequence). V lost 3 bases and J lost 3; bases outside the gene matches: 10. CDR3 sequence reads: CSARGTETLYTEAFF. The CDR3 DNA reads TGCAGTGCTAGGGGGACAGAGACATTGTACACTGAAGCTTTCTTT.

V usage is TRBV7-9 and J usage is TRBJ1-2; D is undetermined. Germline CDR1 and CDR2: SEHNR and FQNEAQ (reference sequence). CDR3 size: 14 residues. V lost 2 bases, J lost 8 bases, and 15 bases lay in between. The DNA for the CDR3 is TGTGCCAGCAGCTTAATCGTGGGGTGGCAGGGCTACACCTTC. Its translation is CASSLIVGWQGYTF.

The V gene is TRBV3-1, the J gene TRBJ2-3; 13 bases fit TRBD2. Looked up from germline, CDR1 is LGHDT and CDR2 is YNNKEL (reference sequence). Germline trimming cut 4 bases from V and 5 bases from J; bases unmatched to any gene: 6. This CDR3 has 16 residues. The CDR3 DNA is TGTGCCAGCAGCCCGGGACTAGCGGGATCGGGAGATACGCAGTATTTT. Translated, it gives CASSPGLAGSGDTQYF.